These T cell receptor beta chains were read from a single sample in a study of T cells in Graves' hyperthyroidism and ophthalmopathy. TCRdb ran MiXCR on the multiplex PCR reads and lists one entry per CDR3 protein. The sample consists of approximately 560,000 distinct CDR3 sequences, 35% to 55% of them appearing once. The sequenced sample was peripheral blood or thyroid tissue (not recorded which). Receptor source: a young woman with Graves' hyperthyroidism. CDR3s include the opening cysteine and the closing phenylalanine or tryptophan. D genes are given only for firm matches. The size field is filled for only some rows; it gives once, few, many or a size class.

j_call clone_size d_call v_call cdr3_nt cdr3_aa
TRBJ2-7 few NA TRBV10-3 TGTGCCATCAGTGAGTCCAGGGAGGAGCAGTACTTC CAISESREEQYF
TRBJ2-7 NA NA TRBV7-2 TGTGCCAGCGGGAGCGTCTACGAGCAGTACTTC CASGSVYEQYF
TRBJ1-5 few NA TRBV15 TGTGCCACCAGCAGAGATCTGGAACAGCCCCAGCATTTT CATSRDLEQPQHF
TRBJ1-3 NA NA TRBV14 TGTGCCAGCAGCCGCCGACGCCGACCCTCTGGAAACACCATATATTTT CASSRRRRPSGNTIYF
TRBJ2-5 few TRBD1 TRBV24-1 TGTGCTGGACAGGGGGCAGGAGAGACCCAGTACTTC CAGQGAGETQYF
TRBJ2-3 few NA TRBV24-1 TGTGCCACCAGTGATTTTACAGATACGCAGTATTTT CATSDFTDTQYF
TRBJ2-7 few TRBD1 TRBV11-2 TGTGCCAGCACTGCGCGGACAGGCAGCTCCTACGAGCAGTACTTC CASTARTGSSYEQYF
TRBJ2-5 NA TRBD1 TRBV4-1 TGCGCCAGCAGCCAAGATTGGGGACAGGGTAGGGGAGAGACCCAGAACTTC CASSQDWGQGRGETQNF
TRBJ1-1 few NA TRBV9 TGTGCCAGCAGCGTAGAGCCCAGGGTGAACACTGAAGCTTTCTTT CASSVEPRVNTEAFF
TRBJ2-2 many NA TRBV29-1 TGCAGCGTTTACACCGGGGAGCTGTTTTTT CSVYTGELFF
TRBJ2-5 NA NA TRBV7-6 TGTGCCAGCAGCCAAGAAAACAAAGAAGAGACCCAGTACTTC CASSQENKEETQYF
TRBJ1-5 few NA TRBV6-5 TGTGCCAGCAGTTACGGACCACTTAGCAATCAGCCCCAGCATTTT CASSYGPLSNQPQHF
TRBJ1-4 NA NA TRBV20-1 TGCAGTGCTAGAGATTGGGACGCCGGTGAAAAACTGTTTTTT CSARDWDAGEKLFF
TRBJ2-5 few TRBD2 TRBV5-1 TGCGCCAGCAGCCTCGGACTAGCGGGCCCGGAGACCCAGTACTTC CASSLGLAGPETQYF
TRBJ1-6 few NA TRBV19 TGTGCCAGTAAGGGTCGAGGGGGTTCACCCCTCCACTTT CASKGRGGSPLHF
TRBJ2-5 NA TRBD2 TRBV20-1 TGCAGTGCTAGAGAGGCTAGCGGGACTCAAGAGACCCAGTACTTC CSAREASGTQETQYF
TRBJ2-1 many TRBD2 TRBV10-3 TGTGCCAGCAGCGAGACTAGCGGGAACTACAATGAGCAGTTCTTC CASSETSGNYNEQFF
TRBJ1-1 NA NA TRBV14 TGTGCCAGCAGCCAAGACAGGGTGTGGGGCACTGAAGCTTTCTTT CASSQDRVWGTEAFF
TRBJ2-5 NA TRBD1 TRBV25-1 TGTGCCAGCAGGTCTTACAGGGGGGAGACCCAGTACTTC CASRSYRGETQYF
TRBJ2-5 NA TRBD1 TRBV24-1 TGTGCCACCCCTCCTAGGACAGGGGCTGTGGAGACCCAGTACTTC CATPPRTGAVETQYF
TRBJ1-1 NA TRBD1 TRBV12-3/TRBV12-4 TGTGCCAGCAGTTTCAGACAGGGACTCACTGAAGCTTTCTTT CASSFRQGLTEAFF
TRBJ1-5 many TRBD1 TRBV2 TGTGCCAGCAGTCAAGGCGCAGGGGGCGGTCAGCCCCAGCATTTT CASSQGAGGGQPQHF
TRBJ2-7 few TRBD2 TRBV10-3 TGTGCCAGCAGTCTCGGGACTAGCGGGGTTTACGAGCAGTACTTC CASSLGTSGVYEQYF
TRBJ1-2 NA NA TRBV2 TGTGCCCGAGCCTGGGCAGGGGCCTATGGCTACACCTTC CARAWAGAYGYTF
TRBJ1-5 NA TRBD1 TRBV7-9 TGTGCCAGCAGCTTCACAGGGGGGATAGGGCCCCAGCATTTT CASSFTGGIGPQHF
TRBJ2-6 NA NA TRBV7-2 TGTGCCAGCAGCAGGGGACGGTCCACTGGGGCCAACGTCCTGACTTTC CASSRGRSTGANVLTF
TRBJ1-1 NA NA TRBV7-9 TGTGCCAGCAGAGAAGGACGGGGGAACACTGAAGCTTTCTTT CASREGRGNTEAFF
TRBJ1-5 NA NA TRBV7-3 TGTGCCAGCAGTCCTACAGGGTATGCCAATCAGCCCCAGCATTTT CASSPTGYANQPQHF
TRBJ1-5 many TRBD1 TRBV15 TGTGCCACCAGCAGAAGGACAGGGGGCAATCAGCCCCAGCATTTT CATSRRTGGNQPQHF
TRBJ1-2 once NA TRBV29-1 TGCAGCGTTTTACAGACGGACTATGGCTACACCTTC CSVLQTDYGYTF
TRBJ2-7 many NA TRBV29-1 TGCAGCGTAGGGGACGGGTCCTACGAGCAGTACTTC CSVGDGSYEQYF
TRBJ1-1 few NA TRBV4-1 TGCGCCAGCAGCGCATTTAGGGCTGAAGCTTTCTTT CASSAFRAEAFF
TRBJ1-1 once NA TRBV29-1 TGCAGCGTCCTAACTCAGGGAAGGTTGAACACTGAAGCTTTCTTT CSVLTQGRLNTEAFF
TRBJ1-2 few TRBD1 TRBV20-1 TGCAGTGTTCCACCGCGGGGACAGGGCAACTATGGCTACACCTTC CSVPPRGQGNYGYTF
TRBJ2-5 many NA TRBV29-1 TGCAGCGTTGTAGAGAACGGTGAAGGGACCCAGTACTTC CSVVENGEGTQYF
TRBJ1-4 many NA TRBV14 TGTGCCAGCAGCCAAGAGCTCGCTTCGGAACTGTTTTTT CASSQELASELFF
TRBJ2-5 many TRBD1 TRBV7-9 TGTGCCAGCAGCCTGCGACAGGGACAAGAGACCCAGTACTTC CASSLRQGQETQYF
TRBJ1-2 few NA TRBV9 TGTGCCAGCAGCGTAGGTGTTGGCGACTATGGCTACACCTTC CASSVGVGDYGYTF
TRBJ1-6 many NA TRBV10-3 TGTGCCATCAGTCAGGGTAGGGATTCACCCCTCCACTTT CAISQGRDSPLHF
TRBJ2-7 once NA TRBV10-3 TGTGCCATCAGTGAGTCGGACGTCTCCTACGAGCAGTACTTC CAISESDVSYEQYF
TRBJ2-5 few NA TRBV2 TGTGCCAGCAGCCACCAGGACCAAGAGACCCAGTACTTC CASSHQDQETQYF
TRBJ1-2 many NA TRBV29-1 TGCAGCGTTGTCTCGGACTATGGCTACACCTTC CSVVSDYGYTF
TRBJ1-2 NA NA TRBV7-3 TGTGCCAGCAGCCCCGTGAGTTCCCTCTATGGCTACACCTTC CASSPVSSLYGYTF
TRBJ2-7 NA NA TRBV2 TGTGCCAGCAGTTACCGGGGGATACACGAGCAGTACTTC CASSYRGIHEQYF
TRBJ2-7 NA NA TRBV11-2 TGTGCCAGCAGCCGCAGACCAGGGAACTACGAGCAGTACTTC CASSRRPGNYEQYF
TRBJ2-7 NA NA TRBV9 TGTGCCAGCAGCTTCTCGGACAGTGGCGAGCAGTACTTC CASSFSDSGEQYF
TRBJ1-2 NA NA TRBV24-1 TGTGCCACCAGTGATGCAAGACTAGCGAATGGCTACACCTTC CATSDARLANGYTF
TRBJ1-5 NA NA TRBV24-1 TGTGCCACCAGTGGTTTGAATCAGCCCCGGCATTTT CATSGLNQPRHF
TRBJ1-1 many NA TRBV10-3 TGTGCCATCAGTGATACAGGGAGGAGAACTGAAGCTTTCTTT CAISDTGRRTEAFF
TRBJ1-3 few NA TRBV15 TGTGCCACCAGCAGAGAGGGGTTTGCTGGAAACACCATATATTTT CATSREGFAGNTIYF
TRBJ1-1 few NA TRBV29-1 TGCAGCGTTGAAGATCTGGACCAGGACACTGAAGCTTTCTTT CSVEDLDQDTEAFF